A selection of T cell receptor beta chains follows, all from one sample in a study of cytomegalovirus exposure and HLA in healthy donors. Assay: immunoSEQ multiplex PCR; the TCRdb copy retains only in-frame clones and omits some. The sample carries tens of thousands of clones, around 77% recorded once. The sample comprised PBMCs. The receptors were gathered from a woman in her 40s in good health and CMV-seropositive. Each CDR3 is given with its conserved first and last residue. Each record gives: J gene, clone size, D gene, V gene, CDR3 length, CDR3 protein, CDR3 DNA. A D gene is named only where the DNA matches it firmly. Expanded clones get a size class; other rows say once, few or many, or leave the size out.

TRBJ2-1	.	TRBD2	TRBV5-6	16	CASSQTSGGAGNEQFF	TGTGCCAGCAGCCAAACTAGCGGGGGGGCCGGGAATGAGCAGTTCTTC
TRBJ2-7	.	TRBD2	TRBV2	14	CASGSGALSYEQYF	TGTGCCAGCGGTAGCGGGGCTCTCTCCTACGAGCAGTACTTC
TRBJ1-3	.	TRBD1	TRBV6-5	16	CASSYDGQGAGNTIYF	TGTGCCAGCAGTTACGACGGACAGGGGGCTGGAAACACCATATATTTT
TRBJ2-5	.	.	TRBV2	15	CASSVTAGMEETQYF	TGTGCCAGCAGTGTCACGGCAGGGATGGAGGAGACCCAGTACTTC
TRBJ1-2	once	.	TRBV6-4	18	CASSNYTPRQDTNYGYTF	TGTGCCAGCAGTAACTACACCCCAAGACAGGATACTAACTATGGCTACACCTTC
TRBJ1-1	once	.	TRBV11-2	15	CASSLVAGVNTEAFF	TGTGCCAGCAGCTTAGTCGCAGGGGTAAACACTGAAGCTTTCTTT
TRBJ2-1	once	TRBD2	TRBV15	14	CATSRGVTSTEQFF	TGTGCCACCAGCAGAGGGGTGACTAGCACTGAGCAGTTCTTC
TRBJ1-4	.	.	TRBV7-6	16	CASSLGRQTTNEKLFF	TGTGCCAGCAGCTTAGGGAGACAGACCACTAATGAAAAACTGTTTTTT
TRBJ2-1	few	.	TRBV5-1	14	CASSFGGTYNEQFF	TGCGCCAGCAGCTTCGGCGGGACGTACAATGAGCAGTTCTTC
TRBJ2-2	.	.	TRBV6-5	12	CASSFGQGELFF	TGTGCCAGCAGCTTCGGACAGGGGGAGCTGTTTTTT
TRBJ1-6	.	.	TRBV5-6	15	CASRPRSRYNSPLHF	TGTGCCAGCAGACCTAGGAGCCGGTATAATTCACCCCTCCACTTT
TRBJ2-1	.	TRBD2	TRBV28	15	CASSPGGTRVDEQFF	TGTGCCAGCAGTCCCGGAGGGACTAGAGTCGATGAGCAGTTCTTC
TRBJ2-2	.	.	TRBV30	15	CAWSVAGLIAGELFF	TGTGCCTGGAGTGTCGCGGGTTTGATAGCCGGGGAGCTGTTTTTT
TRBJ2-1	.	.	TRBV7-9	14	CASSLVASDYEQFF	TGTGCCAGCAGCTTAGTCGCTAGCGACTATGAGCAGTTCTTC
TRBJ1-5	.	.	TRBV28	14	CASCGPIPHQPQHF	TGTGCCAGCTGCGGCCCTATTCCTCACCAGCCCCAGCATTTT
TRBJ2-7	.	TRBD1	TRBV14	15	CASSQDRSPFYEQYF	TGTGCCAGCAGCCAGGACAGGTCTCCCTTTTACGAGCAGTACTTC
TRBJ2-3	.	TRBD2	TRBV6-5	16	CASSYVFGGGTDTQYF	TGTGCCAGCAGTTACGTGTTTGGGGGGGGGACAGATACGCAGTATTTT
TRBJ1-1	.	.	TRBV7-9	13	CASSLELGPEAFF	TGTGCCAGCAGCTTAGAGTTGGGCCCTGAAGCTTTCTTT
TRBJ2-5	.	.	TRBV9	15	CASSVGQGSEETQYF	TGTGCCAGCAGCGTAGGTCAGGGGTCGGAGGAGACCCAGTACTTC
TRBJ1-1	.	.	TRBV30	13	CAWSLTEGTEAFF	TGTGCCTGGAGTTTGACAGAAGGCACTGAAGCTTTCTTT
TRBJ2-1	.	TRBD2	TRBV6-5	15	CASSYSSGLYNEQFF	TGTGCCAGCAGTTACTCTAGCGGGCTCTACAATGAGCAGTTCTTC
TRBJ2-2	.	TRBD1	TRBV6-1	15	CASSRQGRGTGELFF	TGTGCCAGCAGTAGACAGGGTCGGGGCACCGGGGAGCTGTTTTTT
TRBJ2-7	.	TRBD1	TRBV27	15	CASSPNLGQNYEQYF	TGTGCCAGCAGTCCGAACTTGGGACAGAACTACGAGCAGTACTTC
TRBJ2-7	.	.	TRBV6-6	11	CASSTTYEQYF	TGTGCCAGCAGTACTACATACGAGCAGTACTTC
TRBJ1-5	.	TRBD1	TRBV30	15	CAWRTGTGETQPQHF	TGTGCCTGGCGCACCGGGACAGGGGAAACTCAGCCCCAGCATTTT
TRBJ2-1	.	.	TRBV4-2	17	CASSQGFAGATHDEQFF	TGTGCCAGCAGCCAAGGTTTCGCGGGGGCCACACACGATGAGCAGTTCTTC
TRBJ1-6	.	TRBD1	TRBV2	14	CASNDRGLGSPLHF	TGTGCCAGCAACGACAGGGGGCTAGGATCACCCCTCCACTTT
TRBJ1-5	few	.	TRBV2	15	CASSGSQTLNQPQHF	TGTGCCAGCAGTGGCTCTCAGACACTCAATCAGCCCCAGCATTTT
TRBJ2-2	.	.	TRBV11-2	15	CASSLVRTGTGELFF	TGTGCCAGCAGCTTAGTTAGGACTGGGACCGGGGAGCTGTTTTTT
TRBJ1-1	.	TRBD1	TRBV5-8	16	CASRPKGQTINTEAFF	TGTGCCAGCAGGCCGAAGGGACAGACTATAAACACTGAAGCTTTCTTT
TRBJ1-4	few	.	TRBV6-6	14	CASIHRVANEKLFF	TGTGCCAGCATACACAGGGTGGCTAATGAAAAACTGTTTTTT
TRBJ1-3	.	.	TRBV6-1	15	CASTRQAPAGNTIYF	TGTGCCAGCACCCGACAGGCGCCTGCTGGAAACACCATATATTTT
TRBJ1-2	.	TRBD1	TRBV27	15	CASSLQGARSYGYTF	TGTGCCAGCAGTTTACAGGGGGCTAGGTCCTATGGCTACACCTTC
TRBJ1-2	.	TRBD1	TRBV6-5	15	CASSYTSQGIYGYTF	TGTGCCAGCAGCTACACGTCACAGGGGATCTATGGCTACACCTTC
TRBJ1-2	.	.	TRBV4-1	14	CASSLRGGSYGYTF	TGCGCCAGCAGCCTAAGAGGAGGTTCCTATGGCTACACCTTC
TRBJ2-1	.	TRBD2	TRBV19	17	CASRTSGTLSSYNEQFF	TGTGCCAGTAGGACTAGCGGGACCCTCAGCTCCTACAATGAGCAGTTCTTC
TRBJ2-7	.	.	TRBV21-1	14	CASSNRDTRYEQYF	TGTGCCAGCAGCAACCGGGACACCCGCTACGAGCAGTACTTC
TRBJ1-6	.	.	TRBV30	15	CAWSVRKGYNSPLHF	TGTGCCTGGAGTGTACGGAAGGGGTATAATTCACCCCTCCACTTT
TRBJ2-5	.	TRBD2	TRBV28	16	CASSLRGLAGQETQYF	TGTGCCAGCAGTTTAAGGGGACTAGCGGGGCAAGAGACCCAGTACTTC
TRBJ1-5	.	TRBD1	TRBV7-3	17	CASSLGTGTAIVHPRHF	TGTGCCAGCAGCTTAGGTACCGGGACAGCCATTGTTCACCCCCGACATTTT
TRBJ1-1	.	TRBD1	TRBV5-1	14	CASSSGQPSTEAFF	TGCGCCAGCAGCTCGGGACAGCCGAGCACTGAAGCTTTCTTT
TRBJ2-3	.	.	TRBV7-8	17	CASSLGHSGVTTDTQYF	TGTGCCAGCAGCTTAGGCCATAGCGGCGTAACCACAGATACGCAGTATTTT
TRBJ2-5	.	.	TRBV2	14	CASSFGTSKETQYF	TGTGCCAGCAGTTTTGGGACTTCAAAAGAGACCCAGTACTTC
TRBJ2-1	.	TRBD2	TRBV6-1	14	CASNLAGGPYEQFF	TGTGCCAGCAACCTAGCGGGGGGGCCATATGAGCAGTTCTTC
TRBJ1-1	once	.	TRBV29-1	14	CSVALRWEYTEAFF	TGCAGCGTTGCCCTTAGGTGGGAGTACACTGAAGCTTTCTTT
TRBJ2-1	.	TRBD2	TRBV4-2	18	CASSQGLVSGGALDEQFF	TGTGCCAGCAGCCAAGGTTTGGTTAGCGGGGGGGCATTGGATGAGCAGTTCTTC
TRBJ2-1	.	TRBD2	TRBV27	15	CASRVSGAPYNEQFF	TGTGCCAGCAGGGTTAGCGGGGCCCCTTACAATGAGCAGTTCTTC
TRBJ2-5	.	.	TRBV5-4	13	CASSKGGAETQYF	TGTGCCAGCAGCAAGGGGGGGGCAGAGACCCAGTACTTC
TRBJ1-6	.	TRBD1	TRBV30	15	CAWSPGQGRNSPLHF	TGTGCCTGGAGTCCCGGACAGGGTCGGAATTCACCCCTCCACTTT
TRBJ2-7	.	.	TRBV28	13	CASSSGRNYEQYF	TGTGCCAGCAGTTCTGGGAGGAATTACGAGCAGTACTTC
TRBJ1-2	.	.	TRBV7-8	15	CASSLGAEGEGGYTF	TGTGCCAGCAGCTTAGGCGCAGAAGGGGAAGGTGGCTACACCTTC
TRBJ1-5	once	TRBD1	TRBV28	15	CASSPPGQGNQPQHF	TGTGCCAGCAGTCCGCCGGGACAGGGTAATCAGCCCCAGCATTTT
TRBJ1-1	.	.	TRBV2	14	CASSEALFGVEAFF	TGTGCCAGCAGTGAAGCGCTTTTCGGGGTTGAAGCTTTCTTT
TRBJ2-7	.	.	TRBV27	14	CASSGAFPLYEQYF	TGTGCCAGCAGCGGAGCTTTCCCACTCTACGAGCAGTACTTC